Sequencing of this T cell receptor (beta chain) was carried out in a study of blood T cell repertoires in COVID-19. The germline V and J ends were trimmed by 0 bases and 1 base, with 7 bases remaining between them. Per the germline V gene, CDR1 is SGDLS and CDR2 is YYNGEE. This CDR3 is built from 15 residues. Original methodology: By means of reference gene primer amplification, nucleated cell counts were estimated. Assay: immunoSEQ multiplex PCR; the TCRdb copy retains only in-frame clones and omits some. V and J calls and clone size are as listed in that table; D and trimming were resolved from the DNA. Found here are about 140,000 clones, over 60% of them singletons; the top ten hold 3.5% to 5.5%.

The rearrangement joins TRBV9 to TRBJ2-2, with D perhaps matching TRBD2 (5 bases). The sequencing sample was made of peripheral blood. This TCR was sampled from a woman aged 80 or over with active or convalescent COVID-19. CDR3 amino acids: CASSVVGKNTGELFF. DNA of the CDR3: TGTGCCAGCAGCGTAGTCGGGAAGAACACCGGGGAGCTGTTTTTT. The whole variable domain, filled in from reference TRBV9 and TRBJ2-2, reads DSGVTQTPKHLITATGQRVTLRCSPRSGDLSVYWYQQSLDQGLQFLIQYYNGEERAKGNILERFSAQQFPDLHSELNLSSLELGDSALYFCASSVVGKNTGELFFGEGSRLTVL.